This TCR beta chain was observed in a study of T cell responses to AZD1222 COVID-19 vaccine. Study-level information: Samples with a second dose at about 4 or about 12 weeks were pooled together.

The V gene's germline CDR1 is MDHEN and CDR2 SYDVKM. The J segment lost 7 bases and the V segment lost 4 bases, leaving 11 bases of the junction unmatched. CDR3 length: 17 amino acids. Method: immunoSEQ multiplex PCR; TCRdb's copy keeps in-frame clones and lacks some. The data hold about 100,000 clones, with about 92% observed a single time. Study-wide results and limits: Among spike-specific TCRs, nearly half reportedly target unmutated variant regions. Vaccine-related CD4 TCRs covered spike, predominating at 160-218 and 743-854.

Comments on this clone: The antigen remains unidentified.

V is TRBV28 and J is TRBJ2-2; 11 positions match TRBD2. This TCR came from an adult in good health. Sequences were derived from peripheral blood, sampled on day 0 of AZD1222 vaccination. CDR3 sequence: CASSSPFSGRASGELFF. CDR3 sequence (DNA): TGTGCCAGCAGTTCTCCTTTTAGCGGGAGGGCAAGCGGGGAGCTGTTTTTT. Full variable domain (rest looked up from reference TRBV28 and TRBJ2-2): DVKVTQSSRYLVKRTGEKVFLECVQDMDHENMFWYRQDPGLGLRLIYFSYDVKMKEKGDIPEGYSVSREKKERFSLILESASTNQTSMYLCASSSPFSGRASGELFFGEGSRLTVL.